The T cell receptor beta chain described here comes from a study of cytomegalovirus exposure and HLA in healthy donors. Study results and caveats: In vitro assays verified that three CMV-associated chains recognized CMV antigens specifically. The listing of approximately 160 TCR beta chains classed them as cytomegalovirus-associated.

This PCR relied on a set of 60 Vbeta primers and 13 Jbeta primers. The repertoire was sequenced with immunoSEQ multiplex PCR; TCRdb's copy has only in-frame clones and lacks some. The listing contains roughly 77,000 clones. Details on this clone: Its cognate antigen is unknown.

The source material was PBMCs. The sequence was collected from a man aged 25 to 45 in good health and CMV-seronegative.

The CDR3 loop reads CASSIGSTSRTQYF. The CDR3 nucleotides are TGTGCCAGTAGTATAGGGTCAACCTCCAGGACCCAGTACTTC. The chain couples TRBV19 to TRBJ2-5; D is ambiguous. The CDR3 runs to 14 residues. With 1 base removed from V and 7 bases from J, the gap between germline ends came to 13 bases. CDR1 LNHDA and CDR2 SQIVND come from the germline V gene (reference sequence).